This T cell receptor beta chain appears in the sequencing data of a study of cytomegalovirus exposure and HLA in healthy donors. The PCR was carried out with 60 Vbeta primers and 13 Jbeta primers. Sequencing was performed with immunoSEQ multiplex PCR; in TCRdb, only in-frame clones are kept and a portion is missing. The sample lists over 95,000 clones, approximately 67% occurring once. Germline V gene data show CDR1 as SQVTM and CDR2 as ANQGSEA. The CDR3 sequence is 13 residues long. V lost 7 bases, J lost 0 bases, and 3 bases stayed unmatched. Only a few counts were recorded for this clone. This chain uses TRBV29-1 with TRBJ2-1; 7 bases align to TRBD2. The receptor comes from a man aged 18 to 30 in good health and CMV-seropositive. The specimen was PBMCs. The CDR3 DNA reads TGCAGCGCCGGGGGGATCTCCTACAATGAGCAGTTCTTC. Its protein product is CSAGGISYNEQFF.